The 26 T cell receptor beta chains below all came from one sample that was sequenced in a study of memory CD4+ T cells and cytomegalovirus serostatus. The sort gate was single viable CD3+CD4+CD8-CD45RO+ cells for memory CD4+ T cells. Profiling relied on immunoSEQ multiplex PCR, and the TCRdb table lists in-frame clones only, not all of them. The table lists 35,000 to 50,000 clones, more than 60% of them singletons. The sequencing input was memory CD4+ T cells from blood. These receptor sequences come from an adult in good health and CMV-seronegative.

This clone was picked up one time. The chain couples TRBV2 to TRBJ1-1; TRBD1 might be the D (6 bases). Deletions cut 4 bases from V and 7 bases from J, with 13 bases between. Germline CDR1 reads SNHLY; CDR2 reads FYNNEI. The CDR3 sequence is 13 residues long. The CDR3 loop is CASSVQGWSEAFF. The CDR3 region has the DNA TGTGCCAGCAGTGTACAGGGATGGAGTGAAGCTTTCTTT.

About this clone: At the DNA level, this CDR3 is encoded by other sequences in the same sample as well. The chain uses TRBV5-4 and TRBJ2-2; D remains ambiguous. The V gene lost 0 bases and the J gene lost 0 bases, with 6 bases spanning the gap. The germline CDR1 and CDR2 sequences are SGHNT and YYREEE (reference sequence). CDR3 length: 15 residues. The CDR3 region is CASSLGHANTGELFF. The CDR3 DNA reads as TGTGCCAGCAGCTTGGGACACGCGAACACCGGGGAGCTGTTTTTT.

The chain has TRBV6-5 and TRBJ1-4; D unresolved. The CDR3 extends over 14 amino acids. The V gene lost 7 bases and the J gene lost 11 bases, with 20 bases spanning the gap. Germline V gene data show CDR1 as MNHEY and CDR2 as SVGAGI. Here the CDR3 DNA reads TGTGCCAGCACCGCAGTCGATCACGGAGGGAAACTGTTTTTT. Protein product: CASTAVDHGGKLFF.

The J gene is TRBJ1-1, the V gene TRBV7-2; D uncertain. Germline V gene lookup returns CDR1 SGHTA and CDR2 FQGNSA. The V and J ends lost 5 bases and 10 bases respectively, with 20 bases between them. There are 14 residues in the CDR3. The CDR3 sequence is CASSLKGVGIGAFF. The DNA for the CDR3 is TGTGCCAGCAGCCTCAAAGGAGTTGGAATTGGAGCTTTCTTT.

The genes are TRBV4-1 and TRBJ1-1; D is unresolved. The V gene lost 3 bases and the J gene lost 6 bases, with 14 bases spanning the gap. The CDR3 runs to 14 residues. Germline V gives CDR1 MGHRA, CDR2 YSYEKL. The CDR3 coding sequence is TGCGCCAGCAGCCACATAGCGAAGCGGCCTGAAGCTTTCTTT. Its protein product is CASSHIAKRPEAFF.

The V call is TRBV7-3, the J call TRBJ1-1; D gene ambiguous. The CDR3 runs to 15 residues. CDR1 and CDR2 from the germline V gene are SGHTA and FQGTGA. V was clipped by 5 bases and J by 0 bases, with 13 bases between them. In DNA, the CDR3 is TGTGCCAGCAGCCCGATAGGCGGATTGAACACTGAAGCTTTCTTT. It yields the protein CASSPIGGLNTEAFF.

This clone was picked up one time. The gene calls are TRBV2 and TRBJ2-7; the D call may be TRBD1 or TRBD2 (5 bases each). CDR1 SNHLY and CDR2 FYNNEI come from the germline V gene. The CDR3 runs to 11 residues. V was cut by 4 bases and J by 7 bases, with 8 bases left in between. CDR3 sequence reads: CASSVEGEQYF. CDR3 nucleotides: TGTGCCAGCAGTGTCGAGGGGGAGCAGTACTTC.

The J gene is TRBJ2-7, the V gene TRBV4-1, with a possible D match to TRBD2 (5 bases). The CDR3 consists of 14 residues. The V gene lost 4 bases and the J gene lost 3 bases, with 13 bases spanning the gap. Germline lookup yields CDR1 MGHRA and CDR2 YSYEKL. The CDR3 DNA reads TGCGCCAGCAGCCTCACCCTCGGGGTCTACGAGCAGTACTTC. Its translation: CASSLTLGVYEQYF.

The chain combines TRBV6-1 with TRBJ2-7; no reliable D call. The CDR3 contains 13 residues. Looked up from germline, CDR1 is MNHNS and CDR2 is SASEGT. Trimming took 6 bases from V and 2 from J, leaving 11 bases between them. The CDR3 DNA follows: TGTGCCAGCAGCCATGGAAAGGCCTACGAGCAGTACTTC. Translation gives CASSHGKAYEQYF.

This clone came up once. The chain has TRBV12-2 and TRBJ1-1; TRBD1, as called in the table, went unchecked against the DNA. TRBV12-2 is deemed a pseudogene. The CDR3 extends over 15 amino acids. The CDR3 bases are TGTGCAAGTCGCATTAGGGACAGCCTGAACACTGAAGCTTTCTTT. The encoded protein is CASRIRDSLNTEAFF.

This sequence joins TRBV30 and TRBJ1-6, with unresolved D. Germline V gene sequence: CDR1 GTSNPN, CDR2 SVGIG (reference sequence). Trimming took off 8 bases at V and 9 bases at J, with 8 bases between the two ends. This CDR3 has 10 residues. The DNA for the CDR3 is TGTGCCCTTGGCGTTTCACCCCTCCACTTT. Translation gives CALGVSPLHF.

In its sample, this clone was seen once. This specimen includes other DNA sequences encoding the same CDR3. V gene TRBV5-4 combines with J gene TRBJ1-3; D is perhaps TRBD1 (6 bases). This CDR3 region has 15 residues. Germline values: CDR1 SGHNT, CDR2 YYREEE (reference sequence). The germline V and J ends were trimmed by 3 bases and 0 bases, with 10 bases remaining between them. The CDR3 DNA follows: TGTGCCAGCAGCTCCGACAGGAGCTCTGGAAACACCATATATTTT. It is translated as CASSSDRSSGNTIYF. The variable domain in full, with the rest retrieved from reference TRBV5-4 and TRBJ1-3, is ETGVTQSPTHLIKTRGQQVTLRCSSQSGHNTVSWYQQALGQGPQFIFQYYREEENGRGNFPPRFSGLQFPNYSSELNVNALELDDSALYLCASSSDRSSGNTIYFGEGSWLTVV.

The chain combines TRBV19 with TRBJ1-2, with D possibly TRBD1 on 6 matching bases. The CDR3 has 14 amino acids. From germline, CDR1 is LNHDA and CDR2 SQIVND (reference sequence). Trimming removed 2 bases from V and 6 bases from J, with 13 bases in between. The CDR3 DNA follows: TGTGCCAGTAGTATAACGCAGGGGACCCATGGCTACACCTTC. Translating gives CASSITQGTHGYTF.

The genes are TRBV5-1 and TRBJ2-2; D is undetermined. The CDR3 sequence is 15 residues long. In germline, CDR1 is SGHRS, CDR2 YFSETQ. V was trimmed by 7 bases and J by 0 bases, leaving 13 bases between them. CDR3 sequence reads: CASHTGNTNTGELFF. The CDR3 DNA reads TGCGCCAGCCATACCGGTAATACGAACACCGGGGAGCTGTTTTTT.

V and J are TRBV11-2 and TRBJ2-7, with 10 bases fitting TRBD1. With 5 bases clipped from V and 3 bases from J, the junction kept 4 bases outside the gene matches. Germline V gene sequence: CDR1 SGHAT, CDR2 FQNNGV. This CDR3 contains 14 residues. The CDR3 nucleotides are TGTGCCAGCAGCAAGGGACAGGGGTACTACGAGCAGTACTTC. Translated: CASSKGQGYYEQYF. The whole variable domain, filled in from reference TRBV11-2 and TRBJ2-7, reads EAGVAQSPRYKIIEKRQSVAFWCNPISGHATLYWYQQILGQGPKLLIQFQNNGVVDDSQLPKDRFSAERLKGVDSTLKIQPAKLEDSAVYLCASSKGQGYYEQYFGPGTRLTVT.

The count of this clone is one. The chain uses TRBV9 and TRBJ2-3, with TRBD2 matching 9 bases. CDR1 and CDR2 (germline): SGDLS, YYNGEE. The CDR3 runs to 15 residues. Unmatched junction bases numbered 2, after V lost 3 bases and J lost 0 bases. CDR3 sequence: CASSGGLASTDTQYF. In nucleotides, the CDR3 is TGTGCCAGCAGCGGGGGACTAGCTAGCACAGATACGCAGTATTTT.

The gene calls are TRBV7-2 and TRBJ1-5; D uncertain. Germline V gene lookup returns CDR1 SGHTA and CDR2 FQGNSA. The CDR3 is 13 amino acids. Trimming left V 2 bases short and J 3 bases short, with 5 bases between. This chain's CDR3 is CASSLSANQPQHF. In DNA form, the CDR3 reads TGTGCCAGCAGCTTAAGCGCCAATCAGCCCCAGCATTTT.

The chain carries TRBV5-1 and TRBJ1-1; 7 bases align to TRBD1. Trimming cost V 4 bases and J 8 bases; bases outside gene matches: 14. The germline V gene has CDR1 SGHRS and CDR2 YFSETQ. The CDR3 totals 15 residues. CDR3 in amino acids: CASSRDPTGSAEAFF. DNA for the CDR3: TGCGCCAGCAGCCGTGACCCGACAGGGAGCGCCGAAGCTTTCTTT.

A single count supports this clone. The identical CDR3 is also encoded by other nucleotide sequences in the sample. The chain joins TRBV5-1 to TRBJ1-6; 8 bases map to TRBD1. Per germline, CDR1 SGHRS and CDR2 YFSETQ. The CDR3 sequence is 14 residues long. V shed 0 bases and J 7 bases; nucleotides not matched to a gene: 0. The CDR3 region is CASSLGQGNSPLHF. The CDR3 coding sequence is TGCGCCAGCAGCTTGGGACAGGGGAATTCACCCCTCCACTTT.

The chain carries TRBV2 and TRBJ1-1, with D unclear. V shed 6 bases and J shed 4 bases, with 6 bases lying between them. Germline CDR1 reads SNHLY; CDR2 reads FYNNEI. The CDR3 contains 11 residues. In nucleotides, the CDR3 is TGTGCCAGCAGCCGGACCACTGAAGCTTTCTTT. As protein: CASSRTTEAFF. Looking up the rest from reference TRBV2 and TRBJ1-1 gives the full variable domain: EPEVTQTPSHQVTQMGQEVILRCVPISNHLYFYWYRQILGQKVEFLVSFYNNEISEKSEIFDDQFSVERPDGSNFTLKIRSTKLEDSAMYFCASSRTTEAFFGQGTRLTVV.

This clone was recorded a few times. J is TRBJ2-3 and V is TRBV7-6; 12 positions match TRBD2. The germline CDR1 and CDR2 sequences are SGHVS and FNYEAQ. The length of the CDR3 is 16 residues. The ends lost 3 bases at V and 1 base at J; junction bases unmatched: 2. Written as DNA, the CDR3 is TGTGCCAGCAGCTTCCGGACTAGCGGGGGCACAGATACGCAGTATTTT. Translated: CASSFRTSGGTDTQYF. Full variable domain (outside the CDR3, taken from reference TRBV7-6 and TRBJ2-3): GAGVSQSPRYKVTKRGQDVALRCDPISGHVSLYWYRQALGQGPEFLTYFNYEAQQDKSGLPNDRFSAERPEGSISTLTIQRTEQRDSAMYRCASSFRTSGGTDTQYFGPGTRLTVL.

This clone was seen more than once but under ten times. This chain connects TRBV7-3 to TRBJ1-1; TRBD1 matches at 7 bases. CDR1 is SGHTA and CDR2 is FQGTGA in the germline V gene. There are 14 residues in the CDR3. Losses at the gene ends were 2 bases for V and 7 bases for J; bases not matched to a gene: 7. The CDR3 DNA is TGTGCCAGCAGCTTATCGGGCAGACAGGGTGAAGCTTTCTTT. Translating gives CASSLSGRQGEAFF.

V gene TRBV7-6 combines with J gene TRBJ2-7, with 11 nucleotides matching TRBD2. Germline CDR1 reads SGHVS; CDR2 reads FNYEAQ. The CDR3 runs to 14 residues. V trimming: 3 bases; J trimming: 2 bases; junction bases outside the gene matches: 0. The CDR3, as DNA: TGTGCCAGCAGCTTTAGCGGGGGGGCCTACGAGCAGTACTTC. As protein: CASSFSGGAYEQYF.

The V and J genes are TRBV6-6 and TRBJ2-1, with D possibly being TRBD1 (5 bases). Trimming removed 4 bases at V and 2 bases at J, with 6 bases between. The CDR3 is 13 residues long. Germline loops: CDR1 MNHNY, CDR2 SVGAGI (reference sequence). CDR3 amino acids: CASSLTAYNEQFF. The CDR3, as DNA: TGTGCCAGCAGTTTGACAGCCTACAATGAGCAGTTCTTC.

This clone was detected a few times. J is TRBJ1-2 and V is TRBV11-2; 8 nucleotides align to TRBD1. CDR1 and CDR2 (germline): SGHAT, FQNNGV. The CDR3 runs 15 residues. The junction had 8 bases not matched to a gene; V was cut back by 4 bases and J by 4 bases. For the CDR3, the DNA is TGTGCCAGCAGCTATACCGGGACAGGCCCCTATGGCTACACCTTC. Translation gives CASSYTGTGPYGYTF.

This chain links TRBV6-6 with TRBJ1-1; D may be TRBD1 (6 bases). The CDR3 is 13 amino acids. Germline V gene sequence: CDR1 MNHNY, CDR2 SVGAGI (reference sequence). Trimming removed 4 bases from V and 3 bases from J, with 9 bases in between. CDR3 region: CASSLQGYTEAFF. Here the CDR3 DNA reads TGTGCCAGCAGTTTACAGGGTTACACTGAAGCTTTCTTT.